This T cell receptor (beta chain) was retrieved from a study of spatial heterogeneity in lung cancer. Described time point: sample taken at primary tumor resection. The cohort: around 77 early-stage, untreated non-small cell lung cancer patients. Whole RNA, which was extracted from tumor, nontumor lung tissue or frozen PBMC, was sequenced without any cell sorting. All TCR cDNA molecules were individually tagged with a unique molecular identifier. TCRdb itself ran the 5' RACE reads through MiXCR, one entry per CDR3 protein. The repertoire has 40,000 to 45,000 distinct CDR3 sequences, around 13% of them found once; the top ten carry around 54%. The CDR3 runs 16 residues. The V gene end was trimmed by 2 bases and the J gene end by 1 base; junction bases not matched to a gene: 6. Germline V lookup: CDR1 SNHLY, CDR2 FYNNEI.

The rearrangement uses TRBV2 and TRBJ2-7; TRBD1 matches at 9 bases. Sequenced material: PBMCs, taken at surgery. The clonotype originates from a male donor with early-stage non-small cell lung cancer. CDR3 DNA: TGTGCCAGCAGTGAACCGTGGACAGGGGCGTCCTACGAGCAGTACTTC. This translates into CASSEPWTGASYEQYF.